A selection of T cell receptor beta chains follows, all from one sample in a study of siplizumab effects on memory and regulatory T cells. Measured with immunoSEQ multiplex PCR; TCRdb has only the in-frame clones, and not every one. The table lists tens of thousands of clones, about 96% of them singletons. Source material: naive CD8+ T cells sorted from blood. These receptors all come from a human donor in good health. The conserved cysteine and the conserved F or W are not part of the CDR3 here. Clone size is stated in some rows and not others, as once, few, many or a class when expanded.

V	size	J	CDR3
TRBV5-4	NA	TRBJ2-1	ASSSDGLAVDNEQF
TRBV7-2	NA	TRBJ2-7	ASSLEYIISYEQY
TRBV6-6	NA	TRBJ2-5	ASSYNEGRETQY
TRBV7-8	NA	TRBJ1-1	ASSLGGQGGF
TRBV6-5	NA	TRBJ2-2	ASSPSGGASGELF
TRBV4-1	NA	TRBJ1-1	ASSQEQVLGEAF
TRBV4-1	NA	TRBJ2-5	ASSRTPGDSFPETQY
TRBV19	NA	TRBJ2-3	ASSLQGGDTQY
TRBV4-2	NA	TRBJ2-5	ASSQDGGETQY
TRBV7-3	few	TRBJ2-7	ASSPGPYYEQY
TRBV4-1	NA	TRBJ2-7	ASSQGKSYEQY
TRBV9	NA	TRBJ2-1	ASSDPGTIPFDEQF
TRBV27	NA	TRBJ2-3	ASSFTADRVTDTQY
TRBV19	NA	TRBJ1-1	ASSTGPGKPEAF
TRBV4-1	NA	TRBJ1-5	ASSQVAGSNQPQH
TRBV27	NA	TRBJ2-7	ASSFPPSTGTCEQY
TRBV10-3	NA	TRBJ2-5	AHALASGETQY
TRBV28	NA	TRBJ1-1	AGQGLVGTEAF
TRBV4-1	NA	TRBJ2-1	ASSHPRTSGGYNEQF
TRBV5-4	NA	TRBJ1-2	ASSLGTAVDYGYT
TRBV9	NA	TRBJ2-2	ASTSQGSNGELF
TRBV6-5	NA	TRBJ2-2	ASAEGVETGELF
TRBV6-1	NA	TRBJ2-1	ASSHWDRGDDEQF
TRBV4-1	NA	TRBJ1-2	ASSQGQGDHGYT
TRBV4-1	once	TRBJ2-4	ASSQEQSGGGNIQY
TRBV29-1	NA	TRBJ2-5	SGHSGGLETQY
TRBV4-1	NA	TRBJ2-7	ASSQPGLAGSYEQY
TRBV19	NA	TRBJ1-6	ASSIILRGTNSPLH
TRBV7-9	NA	TRBJ1-4	ASSLSSALNEKLF
TRBV10-3	NA	TRBJ1-3	AISESPENSGNTIY
TRBV9	few	TRBJ2-7	ASSAEGEGRYYEQY
TRBV12-5	NA	TRBJ1-2	ASGLSQGTNYGYT
TRBV19	NA	TRBJ1-1	ASSMALGERTEAF
TRBV7-2	once	TRBJ2-5	ASSLEGTSGLETQY
TRBV7-6	NA	TRBJ2-1	ASSETSGGIIKQF
TRBV30	NA	TRBJ1-5	AWSEGLRQPQH
TRBV4-3	once	TRBJ2-7	ASSQDQGTYEQY
TRBV21-1	once	TRBJ1-1	ASSKALRDPEAF
TRBV7-2	NA	TRBJ2-2	ASSPPRGADGELF
TRBV11-2	NA	TRBJ2-3	ASSLAGGGTDTQY
TRBV5-6	NA	TRBJ1-1	ASSRWVQLNTEAF
TRBV13	NA	TRBJ1-1	ASSLAGPTGYTEAF
TRBV2	NA	TRBJ2-3	ASSGGMGADTQY